The rows below give T cell receptor beta chains drawn from one sample of a study of T cells in Graves' hyperthyroidism and ophthalmopathy. TCRdb recomputed calls from the multiplex PCR reads with MiXCR, one row per CDR3 protein. Seen here are 500,000 or so distinct CDR3 sequences, 15% to 20% observed once, and the top ten hold approximately 16%. The sample comprised blood. The receptors derive from a young woman with Graves' ophthalmopathy. Both conserved end residues are part of each CDR3. A D gene is named only where the DNA matches it firmly. Some rows have no size entry. The others give once, few or many, or a class for an expanded clone.

CDR3 protein: CSASHGLAGGVDTQYF; CDR3 DNA: TGCAGTGCTAGCCACGGACTAGCGGGAGGTGTGGATACGCAGTATTTT; V gene: TRBV20-1; clone size: many; D gene: TRBD2; J gene: TRBJ2-3
CDR3 protein: CASSPQKRGSRRDEKLFF; CDR3 DNA: TGTGCCAGCAGCCCACAGAAGAGGGGGTCTCGTCGGGATGAAAAACTGTTTTTT; V gene: TRBV11-1; clone size: many; D gene: NA; J gene: TRBJ1-4
CDR3 protein: CASSQVDREDSPLHF; CDR3 DNA: TGCGCCAGCAGCCAAGTTGACAGGGAGGATTCACCCCTCCACTTT; V gene: TRBV4-1; clone size: NA; D gene: TRBD1; J gene: TRBJ1-6
CDR3 protein: CASSTQLPSEAFF; CDR3 DNA: TGTGCCAGCAGTACACAGTTACCCTCAGAAGCTTTCTTT; V gene: TRBV27; clone size: NA; D gene: NA; J gene: TRBJ1-1
CDR3 protein: CASSPGQGALEKLFF; CDR3 DNA: TGTGCCAGCAGCCCGGGACAGGGGGCTTTGGAAAAACTGTTTTTT; V gene: TRBV11-2; clone size: NA; D gene: TRBD1; J gene: TRBJ1-4
CDR3 protein: CASSPMGSPNQPQHF; CDR3 DNA: TGTGCCAGCAGCCCTATGGGCAGCCCCAATCAGCCCCAGCATTTT; V gene: TRBV6-1; clone size: many; D gene: NA; J gene: TRBJ1-5
CDR3 protein: CSAPDRLAGGETQYF; CDR3 DNA: TGCAGTGCTCCCGATAGACTAGCGGGAGGAGAGACCCAGTACTTC; V gene: TRBV20-1; clone size: NA; D gene: TRBD2; J gene: TRBJ2-5
CDR3 protein: CASSPIAGWDYNEQFF; CDR3 DNA: TGTGCCAGCAGCCCTATAGCGGGATGGGACTACAATGAGCAGTTCTTC; V gene: TRBV6-2/TRBV6-3; clone size: many; D gene: TRBD2; J gene: TRBJ2-1
CDR3 protein: CAWSPVGFDGYTF; CDR3 DNA: TGTGCCTGGAGCCCCGTAGGGTTCGATGGCTACACCTTC; V gene: TRBV30; clone size: many; D gene: NA; J gene: TRBJ1-2
CDR3 protein: CASSQSWTGSLDTQYF; CDR3 DNA: TGCGCCAGCAGCCAATCCTGGACAGGGTCCCTAGATACGCAGTATTTT; V gene: TRBV4-1; clone size: few; D gene: TRBD1; J gene: TRBJ2-3
CDR3 protein: CSVVGQANYEQYF; CDR3 DNA: TGCAGCGTTGTGGGTCAGGCTAACTACGAGCAGTACTTC; V gene: TRBV29-1; clone size: many; D gene: NA; J gene: TRBJ2-7
CDR3 protein: CASSLSSPWGFNQPQHF; CDR3 DNA: TGTGCCAGCAGTTTATCCTCGCCATGGGGCTTCAATCAGCCCCAGCATTTT; V gene: TRBV28; clone size: many; D gene: NA; J gene: TRBJ1-5
CDR3 protein: CSALSTGGKGSNQPQHF; CDR3 DNA: TGCAGTGCACTGTCGACAGGGGGAAAGGGGAGCAATCAGCCCCAGCATTTT; V gene: TRBV20-1; clone size: many; D gene: TRBD1; J gene: TRBJ1-5
CDR3 protein: CASSLPVPGELFF; CDR3 DNA: TGTGCCAGCAGTTTACCCGTACCCGGGGAGCTGTTTTTT; V gene: TRBV28; clone size: NA; D gene: NA; J gene: TRBJ2-2
CDR3 protein: CASSPPGTGNTEAFF; CDR3 DNA: TGCGCCAGCAGCCCCCCCGGGACAGGGAACACTGAAGCTTTCTTT; V gene: TRBV5-1; clone size: NA; D gene: TRBD1; J gene: TRBJ1-1
CDR3 protein: CASSIGNQPQHF; CDR3 DNA: TGTGCCAGTAGTATCGGGAATCAGCCCCAGCATTTT; V gene: TRBV19; clone size: NA; D gene: NA; J gene: TRBJ1-5
CDR3 protein: CASSLSPFRDGQETQYF; CDR3 DNA: TGTGCCAGCAGTTTATCCCCTTTTCGGGACGGCCAAGAGACCCAGTACTTC; V gene: TRBV27; clone size: NA; D gene: NA; J gene: TRBJ2-5
CDR3 protein: CASSTLGTGYNEQFF; CDR3 DNA: TGTGCCAGTAGTACCCTCGGGACAGGTTACAATGAGCAGTTCTTC; V gene: TRBV19; clone size: few; D gene: TRBD1; J gene: TRBJ2-1
CDR3 protein: CATPGGKNYGYTF; CDR3 DNA: TGTGCCACCCCGGGCGGAAAGAACTATGGCTACACCTTC; V gene: TRBV9; clone size: NA; D gene: NA; J gene: TRBJ1-2
CDR3 protein: CSARDPSGATYEQYF; CDR3 DNA: TGCAGTGCTAGAGATCCTAGCGGGGCCACCTACGAGCAGTACTTC; V gene: TRBV20-1; clone size: NA; D gene: TRBD2; J gene: TRBJ2-7
CDR3 protein: CASSERRRDREPEAFF; CDR3 DNA: TGTGCCAGCAGTGAGAGACGACGGGACAGGGAACCTGAAGCTTTCTTT; V gene: TRBV2; clone size: NA; D gene: TRBD1; J gene: TRBJ1-1
CDR3 protein: CSARAFAGQTTYEQYF; CDR3 DNA: TGCAGTGCTCGAGCCTTTGCGGGACAGACAACCTACGAGCAGTACTTC; V gene: TRBV20-1; clone size: many; D gene: NA; J gene: TRBJ2-7
CDR3 protein: CASSYTGTGEAFF; CDR3 DNA: TGTGCCAGCAGTTACACGGGGACAGGTGAAGCTTTCTTT; V gene: TRBV6-2/TRBV6-3; clone size: many; D gene: TRBD1; J gene: TRBJ1-1
CDR3 protein: CASSEVGQGGTQYF; CDR3 DNA: TGCGCCAGCAGTGAAGTAGGACAGGGAGGTACGCAGTATTTT; V gene: TRBV10-2; clone size: once; D gene: TRBD1; J gene: TRBJ2-3
CDR3 protein: CASMRLQRGEQYF; CDR3 DNA: TGTGCCAGCATGAGGTTGCAAAGGGGCGAGCAGTACTTC; V gene: TRBV27; clone size: NA; D gene: NA; J gene: TRBJ2-7
CDR3 protein: CASSQAWEQYF; CDR3 DNA: TGTGCCAGCAGTCAGGCGTGGGAGCAGTACTTC; V gene: TRBV6-2/TRBV6-3; clone size: NA; D gene: NA; J gene: TRBJ2-7
CDR3 protein: CASKAGARYEQYF; CDR3 DNA: TGTGCCAGCAAAGCGGGAGCCAGGTACGAGCAGTACTTC; V gene: TRBV6-1; clone size: few; D gene: TRBD2; J gene: TRBJ2-7
CDR3 protein: CASKPFFGSTDTQYF; CDR3 DNA: TGTGCCAGCAAACCCTTCTTCGGTAGCACAGATACGCAGTATTTT; V gene: TRBV27; clone size: few; D gene: NA; J gene: TRBJ2-3
CDR3 protein: CASSAGTPNYGYTF; CDR3 DNA: TGTGCCAGCAGCGCAGGGACTCCCAACTATGGCTACACCTTC; V gene: TRBV9; clone size: many; D gene: NA; J gene: TRBJ1-2
CDR3 protein: CASSPSGTGKGETQYF; CDR3 DNA: TGTGCCAGCAGCCCTTCCGGGACTGGCAAGGGGGAGACGCAGTATTTT; V gene: TRBV7-9; clone size: many; D gene: NA; J gene: TRBJ2-3
CDR3 protein: CASSVVSGTEAFF; CDR3 DNA: TGTGCCAGCAGCGTAGTGAGTGGCACTGAAGCTTTCTTT; V gene: TRBV13; clone size: few; D gene: NA; J gene: TRBJ1-1
CDR3 protein: CASSGGGWNYGYTF; CDR3 DNA: TGTGCCAGCAGTGGTGGCGGATGGAACTATGGCTACACCTTC; V gene: TRBV2; clone size: many; D gene: NA; J gene: TRBJ1-2
CDR3 protein: CASVQAGGLTDTQYF; CDR3 DNA: TGTGCCAGCGTTCAAGCGGGGGGCCTCACAGATACGCAGTATTTT; V gene: TRBV3-1; clone size: NA; D gene: TRBD2; J gene: TRBJ2-3